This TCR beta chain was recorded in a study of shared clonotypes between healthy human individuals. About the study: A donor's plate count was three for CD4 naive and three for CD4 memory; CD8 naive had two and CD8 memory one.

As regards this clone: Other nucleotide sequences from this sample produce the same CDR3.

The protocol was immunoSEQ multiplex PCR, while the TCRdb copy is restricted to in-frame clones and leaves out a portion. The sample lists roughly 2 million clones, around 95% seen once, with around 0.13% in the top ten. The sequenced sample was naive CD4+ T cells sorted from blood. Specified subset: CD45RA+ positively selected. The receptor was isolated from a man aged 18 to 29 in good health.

CDR3 residues: CAWSPRGGEQYF. In DNA, the CDR3 is TGTGCCTGGAGTCCCCGGGGAGGGGAGCAGTACTTC. The chain combines TRBV30 with TRBJ2-7; 7 bases align to TRBD2. V shed 2 bases, J shed 7 bases, and the junction held 5 bases outside the gene matches. This CDR3 is built from 12 residues. Germline loops: CDR1 GTSNPN, CDR2 SVGIG (reference sequence).